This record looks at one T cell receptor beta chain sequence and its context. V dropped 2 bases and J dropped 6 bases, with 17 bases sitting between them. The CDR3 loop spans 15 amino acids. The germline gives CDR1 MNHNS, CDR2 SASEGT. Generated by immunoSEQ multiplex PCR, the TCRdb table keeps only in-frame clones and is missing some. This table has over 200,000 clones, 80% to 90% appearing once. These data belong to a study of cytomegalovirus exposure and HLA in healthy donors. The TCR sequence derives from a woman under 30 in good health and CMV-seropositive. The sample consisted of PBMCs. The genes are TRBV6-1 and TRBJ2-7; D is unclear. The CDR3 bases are TGTGCCAGCAGTGAATTCGGCTTCCAGGTCTTCGAGCAGTACTTC. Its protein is CASSEFGFQVFEQYF.